Each of the 32 T cell receptor beta chains below was sequenced from the same sample in a study of control samples from healthy donors and cancer patients. Generated by immunoSEQ multiplex PCR, the TCRdb table keeps only in-frame clones and is missing some. The table records 160,000 or so clones, approximately 90% of them present only once. The sample consisted of blood. Receptor source: a woman aged 30 to 39 in good health.

The chain uses TRBV9 and TRBJ2-1; 11 nucleotides align to TRBD2. The germline CDR1 and CDR2 sequences are SGDLS and YYNGEE. V lost 1 base, J lost 4 bases, and 4 bases stayed unmatched. The CDR3 has 16 amino acids. The CDR3 loop is CASSVPGTSGYNEQFF. Here the CDR3 DNA reads TGTGCCAGCAGCGTACCCGGGACTAGCGGTTACAATGAGCAGTTCTTC.

This rearrangement joins TRBV28 to TRBJ1-2; TRBD1 matches 8 bases. Per the germline V gene, CDR1 is MDHEN and CDR2 is SYDVKM. The length of the CDR3 is 15 residues. J gave up 3 bases and V 7 bases, and 10 bases lay outside the gene matches. The CDR3 DNA follows: TGTGCCAGCACTTCTCGGACAGGGTCGTACTATGGCTACACCTTC. Translation gives CASTSRTGSYYGYTF.

The chain links TRBV24-1 to TRBJ2-3; weak D call: TRBD2 (5 bases). The CDR3 runs to 14 residues. Per the germline V gene, CDR1 is KGHDR and CDR2 is SFDVKD. The V end was cut by 5 bases, the J end by 4 bases, with 12 bases between. CDR3 sequence reads: CATSAMGEADTQYF. In DNA, the CDR3 is TGTGCCACCAGTGCTATGGGAGAGGCAGATACGCAGTATTTT.

The chain links TRBV15 to TRBJ2-1; no clear D. The V end lost 0 bases, the J end lost 0 bases, and 12 bases lay between the germline ends. The CDR3 has 17 residues. CDR1 is LNHNV, CDR2 YYDKDF, per germline (reference sequence). CDR3: CATSRDREVGSYNEQFF. CDR3 bases: TGTGCCACCAGCAGAGATCGCGAAGTTGGCTCCTACAATGAGCAGTTCTTC.

Regarding this clone: This sample includes further DNA sequences coding for the same CDR3. The CDR3 DNA follows: TGTGCCAGCAGCCTCGGGGGCTCTTACAATGAGCAGTTCTTC. As protein: CASSLGGSYNEQFF. The chain combines TRBV7-3 with TRBJ2-1; perhaps D is TRBD1 or TRBD2 (6 bases each). V lost 5 bases to trimming and J lost 4 bases, with 12 bases between them. The germline V gene has CDR1 SGHTA and CDR2 FQGTGA. This CDR3 comprises 14 residues.

V usage is TRBV6-5 and J usage is TRBJ2-3; TRBD2 agrees at 10 bases. The CDR3 extends over 15 amino acids. The V and J ends lost 7 bases and 3 bases, in that order; junction bases with no gene match: 7. Germline V gene sequence: CDR1 MNHEY, CDR2 SVGAGI. The CDR3 loop is CASKPSGSGTDTQYF. For the CDR3, the DNA is TGTGCCAGCAAACCTAGCGGGAGTGGTACAGATACGCAGTATTTT.

The genes are TRBV6-5 and TRBJ1-6, with no clear D. The CDR3 is made up of 14 amino acids. Germline V gives CDR1 MNHEY, CDR2 SVGAGI. The germline V and J ends were trimmed by 2 bases and 6 bases, with 8 bases remaining between them. The CDR3 protein is CASSYRESNSPLHF. The DNA of the CDR3 is TGTGCCAGCAGTTACAGGGAAAGTAATTCACCCCTCCACTTT.

The chain joins TRBV30 to TRBJ1-1, with 8 bases identical to TRBD1. CDR3 length: 15 amino acids. V gave up 3 bases and J gave up 4 bases; unmatched junction bases: 10. From germline, CDR1 is GTSNPN and CDR2 SVGIG (reference sequence). The CDR3 spells CAWRPPDRAATEAFF. In nucleotides, the CDR3 is TGTGCCTGGAGGCCCCCGGACAGGGCAGCCACTGAAGCTTTCTTT.

There are a few counts of this clone. The CDR3 spells CASSIRDTAAAFF. The CDR3 region has the DNA TGTGCCAGTAGTATAAGGGACACCGCGGCGGCTTTCTTT. The rearrangement links TRBV19 to TRBJ1-1; TRBD1 is a possible D gene (6 bases). CDR1 and CDR2 (germline): LNHDA, SQIVND (reference sequence). Trimming pared 2 bases from V and 11 bases from J, leaving 15 bases between. This CDR3 region has 13 residues.

This sequence joins TRBV6-5 and TRBJ2-1; D is uncertain. CDR1 is MNHEY and CDR2 is SVGAGI in the germline V gene. Trimming took 8 bases from V and 11 from J, leaving 13 bases between them. The CDR3 length is 11 residues. CDR3 loop: CASGTADQQFF. The CDR3 nucleotides are TGTGCCAGCGGCACGGCGGACCAGCAGTTCTTC.

J is TRBJ1-5 and V is TRBV30; TRBD1 might be the D (6 bases). This CDR3 region has 15 residues. CDR1 GTSNPN and CDR2 SVGIG come from the germline V gene (reference sequence). The V end lost 1 base, the J end lost 0 bases, and 10 bases lay between the germline ends. The CDR3 is CAWSAGQNSNQPQHF. The CDR3 bases are TGTGCCTGGAGTGCCGGACAGAATAGCAATCAGCCCCAGCATTTT.

The chain joins TRBV19 to TRBJ2-7, with 13 bases lining up with TRBD2. After removal of 3 bases from V and 3 bases from J, the junction contained 2 bases not matched to a gene. The CDR3 is made up of 15 amino acids. CDR1 and CDR2 from the germline V gene are LNHDA and SQIVND (reference sequence). As DNA, the CDR3 is TGTGCCAGTAGTATGGGGACTAGCGGGATCTACGAGCAGTACTTC. Its protein product is CASSMGTSGIYEQYF.

V and J are TRBV29-1 and TRBJ2-6; perhaps TRBD2 as D (6 bases). Germline V CDR1 and CDR2: SQVTM, ANQGSEA. Trimming removed 1 base from V and 7 bases from J, with 14 bases in between. The CDR3 has 15 residues. The CDR3 region is CSVEGEALGANVLTF. As DNA, the CDR3 is TGCAGCGTTGAAGGGGAGGCGCTTGGAGCCAACGTCCTGACTTTC. Full variable domain (rest looked up from reference TRBV29-1 and TRBJ2-6): SAVISQKPSRDICQRGTSLTIQCQVDSQVTMMFWYRQQPGQSLTLIATANQGSEATYESGFVIDKFPISRPNLTFSTLTVSNMSPEDSSIYLCSVEGEALGANVLTFGAGSRLTVL.

V is TRBV4-3 and J is TRBJ2-3; D remains ambiguous. The CDR3 extends over 16 amino acids. Between the trimmed V and J ends, which lost 2 bases and 1 base, there was a span of 13 bases. Germline assignment: CDR1 LGHNA and CDR2 YSLEER. The CDR3 DNA is TGCGCCAGCAGCCAATCCTCCACATTTGGCACAGATACGCAGTATTTT. Translating gives CASSQSSTFGTDTQYF.

This chain links TRBV27 with TRBJ2-5; D unresolved. The CDR3 runs to 14 residues. Trimming took off 5 bases at V and 1 base at J, with 11 bases between the two ends. The germline V gene encodes CDR1 MNHEY and CDR2 SMNVEV (reference sequence). The chain's CDR3 is CASSPRARQETQYF. CDR3 DNA sequence: TGTGCCAGCAGTCCCCGGGCCCGCCAAGAGACCCAGTACTTC.

The chain combines TRBV30 with TRBJ1-4; possible D gene TRBD1, 5 bases. Germline-derived CDR1 and CDR2 are GTSNPN and SVGIG (reference sequence). Trimming took 2 bases from V and 0 from J, leaving 10 bases between them. The CDR3 contains 15 residues. The CDR3: CAWSSTGATNEKLFF. CDR3 bases: TGTGCCTGGAGTTCAACAGGCGCAACTAATGAAAAACTGTTTTTT.

The chain combines TRBV2 with TRBJ1-6; unclear D gene. The CDR3 is 13 amino acids. CDR1 is SNHLY and CDR2 is FYNNEI in the germline V gene. The V end lost 4 bases, the J end lost 8 bases, and 9 bases lay between the germline ends. The CDR3 is CASSGFNDSPLHF. The DNA of the CDR3 is TGTGCCAGCAGTGGTTTCAACGATTCACCCCTCCACTTT.

The chain employs TRBV9 and TRBJ2-1; D remains unclear. The V end was cut by 0 bases, the J end by 3 bases, with 7 bases between. The germline gives CDR1 SGDLS, CDR2 YYNGEE. This CDR3 comprises 14 residues. The CDR3 is CASSVGNFYNEQFF. In DNA, the CDR3 is TGTGCCAGCAGCGTAGGCAATTTCTACAATGAGCAGTTCTTC.

This rearrangement joins TRBV29-1 to TRBJ2-7; 7 nucleotides agree with TRBD2. The ends lost 2 bases at V and 0 bases at J; junction bases unmatched: 4. Germline CDR1 and CDR2: SQVTM and ANQGSEA. The CDR3 covers 14 residues. The DNA for the CDR3 is TGCAGCGTTGAATACCAGCGGGGCTCCTACGAGCAGTACTTC. Translation: CSVEYQRGSYEQYF.

This chain connects TRBV11-1 to TRBJ2-1; D not certain. The CDR3 has 16 amino acids. The V end lost 1 base, the J end lost 4 bases, and 14 bases lay between the germline ends. CDR1 and CDR2 from the germline V gene are SGHAT and FQDESV (reference sequence). In nucleotides, the CDR3 is TGTGCCAGCAGCTTAGAACGGCCAGGCCGATACAATGAGCAGTTCTTC. The encoded protein is CASSLERPGRYNEQFF.

The V and J genes are TRBV5-1 and TRBJ2-7; TRBD1 is a possible D gene (5 bases). V was clipped by 2 bases and J by 0 bases, with 12 bases between them. In germline, CDR1 is SGHRS, CDR2 YFSETQ. The CDR3 is 15 residues long. The CDR3 DNA sequence: TGCGCCAGCAGCTTAGTGGATCAGGGCTCCTACGAGCAGTACTTC. Its protein product is CASSLVDQGSYEQYF.

The chain links TRBV5-1 to TRBJ2-3; either TRBD1 or TRBD2 may supply D (5 bases each). Germline-derived CDR1 and CDR2 are SGHRS and YFSETQ. CDR3 size: 18 residues. V was pared by 2 bases and J by 0 bases, with 19 bases between. This chain's CDR3 is CASSFGRLPGASTDTQYF. The DNA of the CDR3 is TGCGCCAGCAGCTTCGGACGGCTTCCCGGGGCTAGCACAGATACGCAGTATTTT.

The chain carries TRBV18 and TRBJ1-1; D not resolved. The germline V gene encodes CDR1 KGHSH and CDR2 LQKENI. V gave up 3 bases and J gave up 0 bases, with 5 bases separating them. This CDR3 region has 13 residues. CDR3 DNA: TGTGCCAGCTCACCCCCAATGAACACTGAAGCTTTCTTT. The encoded protein is CASSPPMNTEAFF.

The chain uses TRBV28 and TRBJ1-4; 11 positions match TRBD1. The germline gives CDR1 MDHEN, CDR2 SYDVKM. With 6 bases clipped from V and 2 bases from J, the junction kept 8 bases outside the gene matches. The CDR3 is made up of 17 amino acids. The CDR3 here is CASSLPDRGLTNEKLFF. The CDR3 DNA is TGTGCCAGCAGCCTTCCGGACAGGGGGCTGACTAATGAAAAACTGTTTTTT.

The chain joins TRBV29-1 to TRBJ2-7; D might be TRBD2 (6 bases). The CDR3 totals 13 residues. V shed 5 bases and J shed 1 base, with 12 bases lying between them. In germline, CDR1 is SQVTM, CDR2 ANQGSEA. The CDR3, as DNA: TGCAGCGTTAGAGCTCGGGGGTCCTACGAGCAGTACTTC. Protein sequence: CSVRARGSYEQYF.

The V gene is TRBV4-1, the J gene TRBJ1-2, with D perhaps matching TRBD1 (5 bases). The CDR3 is 15 residues long. V shed 1 base and J shed 6 bases, with 15 bases lying between them. From germline, CDR1 is MGHRA and CDR2 YSYEKL. The CDR3 nucleotides are TGCGCCAGCAGCCAAGTTCCCGGGGGGTCGAATGGCTACACCTTC. It yields the protein CASSQVPGGSNGYTF.

The chain couples TRBV6-5 to TRBJ2-7; D is possibly TRBD2 (6 bases). This CDR3 has 13 amino acids. V lost 6 bases and J lost 5, with 14 bases in between. Germline CDR1 is MNHEY and CDR2 is SVGAGI. The CDR3: CASRATGGNEQYF. The CDR3 nucleotides are TGTGCCAGCAGAGCTACCGGGGGAAACGAGCAGTACTTC.

The chain links TRBV7-9 to TRBJ1-3; a weak D match, TRBD1 (5 bases). V was pared by 3 bases and J by 2 bases, with 11 bases between. CDR1 and CDR2 (germline): SEHNR, FQNEAQ (reference sequence). The CDR3 runs 15 residues. CDR3 nucleotide sequence: TGTGCCAGCAGCTTTTACCGGGGCCCTGGAAACACCATATATTTT. It yields the protein CASSFYRGPGNTIYF.

This clone was seen only a few times. V is TRBV11-2 and J is TRBJ2-2, with a weak D call TRBD2 (6 bases). V shed 5 bases and J shed 1 base, with 17 bases lying between them. The CDR3 runs to 17 residues. In germline, CDR1 is SGHAT, CDR2 FQNNGV. As DNA, the CDR3 is TGTGCCAGCAGCCCGCGGGACCGTCGTTTGAACACCGGGGAGCTGTTTTTT. It is translated as CASSPRDRRLNTGELFF.

The rearrangement uses TRBV9 and TRBJ2-1, with D hard to call. Germline lookup yields CDR1 SGDLS and CDR2 YYNGEE. V was trimmed by 3 bases and J by 2 bases, leaving 12 bases between them. CDR3 length equals 15 residues. The CDR3 loop reads CASSAHQRAYNEQFF. CDR3 in DNA: TGTGCCAGCAGCGCCCACCAGCGCGCCTACAATGAGCAGTTCTTC.

J is TRBJ2-1 and V is TRBV24-1; 7 bases are shared with TRBD2. V lost 4 bases and J lost 7; bases outside the gene matches: 15. The CDR3 spans 17 residues. Germline V lookup: CDR1 KGHDR, CDR2 SFDVKD. CDR3 protein: CATSDRIAGPKRNEQFF. CDR3 nucleotide sequence: TGTGCCACCAGTGACCGCATAGCGGGCCCGAAGCGAAATGAGCAGTTCTTC.

The chain carries TRBV28 and TRBJ1-2; D is ambiguous. Per germline, CDR1 MDHEN and CDR2 SYDVKM. This CDR3 spans 13 amino acids. Trimming pared 8 bases from V and 7 bases from J, leaving 17 bases between. CDR3 nucleotide sequence: TGTGCCAGCGGCCCCCCTAGGAATAGTGGCTACACCTTC. This gives the protein CASGPPRNSGYTF.